The 3 T cell receptor beta chains presented below share a single source sample, sequenced in a study of PD-1 blockade in classical Hodgkin lymphoma. No patient escaped relapse after autologous stem cell transplantation, and brentuximab vedotin exposure varied. Assay used: immunoSEQ multiplex PCR; TCRdb lists only in-frame clones, some missing. The table includes fewer than 15,000 clones, roughly 66% detected once. Sequencing used peripheral blood mononuclear cells (PBMCs), obtained at baseline. Receptors originate from a human donor with classical Hodgkin lymphoma.

V gene TRBV2 combines with J gene TRBJ1-5; D possibly corresponds to TRBD1 (5 bases). This CDR3 contains 14 residues. CDR1 is SNHLY, CDR2 FYNNEI, per germline. V lost 4 bases, J lost 5 bases, and 12 bases lay in between. The CDR3 sequence: CASSVGDRDQPQHF. The CDR3 DNA is TGTGCCAGCAGTGTAGGGGACCGAGATCAGCCCCAGCATTTT.

This clone was seen once. The J gene is TRBJ1-2, the V gene TRBV10-3; the D is unclear. The germline V and J ends were trimmed by 3 bases and 3 bases, with 14 bases remaining between them. Looked up from germline, CDR1 is ENHRY and CDR2 is SYGVKD. The CDR3 length is 15 residues. The CDR3 DNA is TGTGCCATCAGTGATTCCGCTAAAGAGGACTATGGCTACACCTTC. It is translated as CAISDSAKEDYGYTF.

This clone was observed a handful of times. This rearrangement joins TRBV7-9 to TRBJ2-7; D not resolved. Between the trimmed V and J ends, which lost 1 base and 0 bases, there was a span of 10 bases. The CDR3 consists of 15 residues. CDR1 is SEHNR and CDR2 is FQNEAQ in the germline V gene (reference sequence). The CDR3, as DNA: TGTGCCAGCAGCTTAGATGCGGTCGTCTCCTACGAGCAGTACTTC. It encodes CASSLDAVVSYEQYF.